These 3 T cell receptor beta chains came from one sample sequenced in a study of a mutant IDH1 vaccine in newly diagnosed glioma. As for time point: week 35, safety follow-up. What each vaccine dose contained was 300 ug of mutant IDH1 20-mer peptide, accompanied by topical imiquimod. Their target antigens are unknown. Assay used: immunoSEQ multiplex PCR; TCRdb lists only in-frame clones, some missing. The top ten clones hold 4% to 5.5% of a sample with 35,000 to 45,000 clones, roughly 80% of them seen once. Sequenced material: PBMCs, taken from a glioma patient whose treatment included an IDH1 peptide vaccine. The receptors stem from a woman in her fifties or sixties with glioma.

The gene calls are TRBV19 and TRBJ1-2; D remains ambiguous. The CDR3 loop spans 11 amino acids. In germline, CDR1 is LNHDA, CDR2 SQIVND (reference sequence). V was shortened by 5 bases and J by 7 bases, with 8 bases between the two germline ends. CDR3 residues: CASSGEGGYTF. In DNA form, the CDR3 reads TGTGCCAGTAGTGGGGAGGGTGGCTACACCTTC.

The chain recombines TRBV7-9 with TRBJ2-7; 7 bases line up with TRBD1. The V and J ends lost 4 bases and 2 bases, in that order; junction bases with no gene match: 5. Germline V lookup: CDR1 SEHNR, CDR2 FQNEAQ (reference sequence). The CDR3 sequence is 14 residues long. Written as DNA, the CDR3 is TGTGCCAGCAGCTCCGGACAGGCAACCTACGAGCAGTACTTC. Its protein is CASSSGQATYEQYF.

The V call is TRBV11-2, the J call TRBJ2-7, with 9 bases aligning to TRBD1. This CDR3 is 16 amino acids long. Germline CDR1 and CDR2: SGHAT and FQNNGV. J lost 2 bases, V lost 4 bases, and 9 bases had no gene match. Here the CDR3 DNA reads TGTGCCAGCAGCTCGATGGACAGGGGCCCCCCCTACGAGCAGTACTTC. As protein: CASSSMDRGPPYEQYF.